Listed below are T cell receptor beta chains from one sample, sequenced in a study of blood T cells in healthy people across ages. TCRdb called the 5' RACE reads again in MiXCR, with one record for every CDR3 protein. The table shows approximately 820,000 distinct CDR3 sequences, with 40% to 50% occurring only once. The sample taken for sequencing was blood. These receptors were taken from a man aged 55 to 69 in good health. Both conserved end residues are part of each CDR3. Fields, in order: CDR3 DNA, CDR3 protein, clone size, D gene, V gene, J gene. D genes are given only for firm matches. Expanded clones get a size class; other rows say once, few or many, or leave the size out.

cdr3_nt: TGTGCCAGCAGTTTTGAGGAAAATCAGCCCCAGCATTTT; cdr3_aa: CASSFEENQPQHF; clone_size: -; d_call: -; v_call: TRBV12-3/TRBV12-4; j_call: TRBJ1-5
cdr3_nt: TGTGCCAGCAAAGGACTAGCGGGGGGCCAAGAGACCCAGTACTTC; cdr3_aa: CASKGLAGGQETQYF; clone_size: many; d_call: TRBD2; v_call: TRBV27; j_call: TRBJ2-5
cdr3_nt: TGTGCCAGCAGTCCGCCGAGGAGTGAGCAGTACTTC; cdr3_aa: CASSPPRSEQYF; clone_size: -; d_call: -; v_call: TRBV12-3/TRBV12-4; j_call: TRBJ2-7
cdr3_nt: TGTGCCAGCAGCTTCGGATATTCTGATGGCTACACCTTC; cdr3_aa: CASSFGYSDGYTF; clone_size: -; d_call: -; v_call: TRBV5-5; j_call: TRBJ1-2
cdr3_nt: TGCAGCGCGCCCCAAAGGACAGGGAGTCCCCAAGAGACCCAGTACTTC; cdr3_aa: CSAPQRTGSPQETQYF; clone_size: many; d_call: TRBD1; v_call: TRBV29-1; j_call: TRBJ2-5
cdr3_nt: TGTGCCAGCAACGACAGGTTGGCAGATACGCAGTATTTT; cdr3_aa: CASNDRLADTQYF; clone_size: -; d_call: -; v_call: TRBV6-2/TRBV6-3; j_call: TRBJ2-3
cdr3_nt: TGTGCCAGCAGCTTAGGTAGCAGGACAGGGGCCTACAATGAGCAGTTCTTC; cdr3_aa: CASSLGSRTGAYNEQFF; clone_size: few; d_call: TRBD1; v_call: TRBV7-9; j_call: TRBJ2-1
cdr3_nt: TGCAGTGCCAGAAACACCGGGGAGCTGTTTTTT; cdr3_aa: CSARNTGELFF; clone_size: -; d_call: -; v_call: TRBV20-1; j_call: TRBJ2-2
cdr3_nt: TGCAGTGCTACCCCTAGCGGGGGGCTTTGCGAGCAGTACTTC; cdr3_aa: CSATPSGGLCEQYF; clone_size: -; d_call: TRBD2; v_call: TRBV20-1; j_call: TRBJ2-7
cdr3_nt: TGTGCCACGGGGTATAGGCAAAGCTCCTACGAGCAGTACTTC; cdr3_aa: CATGYRQSSYEQYF; clone_size: -; d_call: -; v_call: TRBV11-2; j_call: TRBJ2-7
cdr3_nt: TGTGCCAGCGTTTGGGGACAGAGCTCCTACGAGCAGTACTTC; cdr3_aa: CASVWGQSSYEQYF; clone_size: -; d_call: TRBD1; v_call: TRBV7-7; j_call: TRBJ2-7
cdr3_nt: TGCGCCAGCAGTGACACTAGCGGGGTAAGGAATGAGCAGTTCTTC; cdr3_aa: CASSDTSGVRNEQFF; clone_size: few; d_call: TRBD2; v_call: TRBV10-2; j_call: TRBJ2-1
cdr3_nt: TGTGCCAGCACCGAAGAGGGACAGGGGGCATACGAGCAGTACTTC; cdr3_aa: CASTEEGQGAYEQYF; clone_size: many; d_call: TRBD1; v_call: TRBV28; j_call: TRBJ2-7
cdr3_nt: TGCAGCGTTCGGCTGGACGCGGACTATGGCTACACCTTC; cdr3_aa: CSVRLDADYGYTF; clone_size: -; d_call: -; v_call: TRBV29-1; j_call: TRBJ1-2
cdr3_nt: TGCAGTGCTAGAGTCGTGGGGCTAGAGACCCAGTACTTC; cdr3_aa: CSARVVGLETQYF; clone_size: -; d_call: -; v_call: TRBV20-1; j_call: TRBJ2-5
cdr3_nt: TGTGCCAGCAGCGTAGGCGACAGGTCGGATTCACCCCTCCACTTT; cdr3_aa: CASSVGDRSDSPLHF; clone_size: -; d_call: -; v_call: TRBV9; j_call: TRBJ1-6
cdr3_nt: TGCAGTGCTTCACCGGGACAGAAAAACATTCAGTACTTC; cdr3_aa: CSASPGQKNIQYF; clone_size: few; d_call: TRBD1; v_call: TRBV20-1; j_call: TRBJ2-4
cdr3_nt: TGTGCCAGCAGCCACCGACGCAGGGCTACTAACTATGGCTACACCTTC; cdr3_aa: CASSHRRRATNYGYTF; clone_size: few; d_call: -; v_call: TRBV3-1; j_call: TRBJ1-2
cdr3_nt: TGTGCCAGCAGCCTCAAGCTGGGGACAGTCGTCCGCCCGGGATTCTACCAGCAGTACTTC; cdr3_aa: CASSLKLGTVVRPGFYQQYF; clone_size: -; d_call: TRBD1; v_call: TRBV9; j_call: TRBJ2-4
cdr3_nt: TGTGCCAGCAGCTTACTCGGAGAGAACCAAGAGACCCAGTACTTC; cdr3_aa: CASSLLGENQETQYF; clone_size: many; d_call: -; v_call: TRBV7-9; j_call: TRBJ2-5
cdr3_nt: TGTGCCAGCAGTTCTCCCGGTTATAACTATGGCTACACCTTC; cdr3_aa: CASSSPGYNYGYTF; clone_size: once; d_call: -; v_call: TRBV6-2/TRBV6-3; j_call: TRBJ1-2
cdr3_nt: TGTGCCAGCAGCTGGGATCGAGGGACCCAGTACTTC; cdr3_aa: CASSWDRGTQYF; clone_size: -; d_call: -; v_call: TRBV7-2; j_call: TRBJ2-5
cdr3_nt: TGTGCCAGCAGCGCCTCGGCTGGGCAACAAGAGACCCAGTACTTC; cdr3_aa: CASSASAGQQETQYF; clone_size: few; d_call: -; v_call: TRBV9; j_call: TRBJ2-5
cdr3_nt: TGTGCCAGCAGAGCCCGGGATACGCAGTATTTT; cdr3_aa: CASRARDTQYF; clone_size: few; d_call: -; v_call: TRBV12-3/TRBV12-4; j_call: TRBJ2-3
cdr3_nt: TGTGCCAGCAGCTCTGACAGGGGAGCAGGCGAGCAGTACTTC; cdr3_aa: CASSSDRGAGEQYF; clone_size: -; d_call: TRBD1; v_call: TRBV5-8; j_call: TRBJ2-7
cdr3_nt: TGCGCCAGCAGCCCGGGACAGGCATCTGGAAACACCATATATTTT; cdr3_aa: CASSPGQASGNTIYF; clone_size: -; d_call: TRBD1; v_call: TRBV4-1; j_call: TRBJ1-3
cdr3_nt: TGTGCCATCAGTACCACCCATCAGGTGGAGACCCAGTACTTC; cdr3_aa: CAISTTHQVETQYF; clone_size: -; d_call: -; v_call: TRBV10-3; j_call: TRBJ2-5
cdr3_nt: TGCAGCGTCTTTATTGTCACAGATACGCAGTATTTT; cdr3_aa: CSVFIVTDTQYF; clone_size: few; d_call: -; v_call: TRBV29-1; j_call: TRBJ2-3
cdr3_nt: TGTGCCAGCAGTGCCGGGACAGGGTACCAGCCCCAGCATTTT; cdr3_aa: CASSAGTGYQPQHF; clone_size: -; d_call: TRBD1; v_call: TRBV12-3/TRBV12-4; j_call: TRBJ1-5
cdr3_nt: TGTGCCAGCAGCGTTAGCGGGGGGGCCGGCACAGATACGCAGTATTTT; cdr3_aa: CASSVSGGAGTDTQYF; clone_size: few; d_call: TRBD2; v_call: TRBV9; j_call: TRBJ2-3
cdr3_nt: TGTGCCAGCAGCAGACGGACTAGCGGGGGGGTCAATGAGCAGTTCTTC; cdr3_aa: CASSRRTSGGVNEQFF; clone_size: few; d_call: TRBD2; v_call: TRBV7-2; j_call: TRBJ2-1
cdr3_nt: TGCGCCACGGCTAGGACGGTGGAGAACACTGAAGCTTTCTTT; cdr3_aa: CATARTVENTEAFF; clone_size: -; d_call: -; v_call: TRBV5-1; j_call: TRBJ1-1
cdr3_nt: TGTGCCAGCACTCCGCGAGGTCTGATGAACACTGAAGCTTTCTTT; cdr3_aa: CASTPRGLMNTEAFF; clone_size: -; d_call: -; v_call: TRBV12-3/TRBV12-4; j_call: TRBJ1-1
cdr3_nt: TGTGCCACCTTGGGGCTAGCGGGGCTGGAGACCCAGTACTTC; cdr3_aa: CATLGLAGLETQYF; clone_size: -; d_call: TRBD2; v_call: TRBV28; j_call: TRBJ2-5
cdr3_nt: TGTGCCATCAGTGATTCTATTGTGTCTAAGACCCAGTACTTC; cdr3_aa: CAISDSIVSKTQYF; clone_size: many; d_call: -; v_call: TRBV10-3; j_call: TRBJ2-5
cdr3_nt: TGCAGTGCTAGACCCCCCGGGCGGGGGCCCTATCTTTCCTACAATGAGCAGTTCTTC; cdr3_aa: CSARPPGRGPYLSYNEQFF; clone_size: -; d_call: -; v_call: TRBV20-1; j_call: TRBJ2-1
cdr3_nt: TGTGCCAGCAGCACAACTAGCGGGGGGGTGTTCAGTGAGCAGTTCTTC; cdr3_aa: CASSTTSGGVFSEQFF; clone_size: -; d_call: TRBD2; v_call: TRBV9; j_call: TRBJ2-1
cdr3_nt: TGTGCCAGCAGCTTAACTAGCGGGGGGAACAATGAGCAGTTCTTC; cdr3_aa: CASSLTSGGNNEQFF; clone_size: -; d_call: TRBD2; v_call: TRBV7-3; j_call: TRBJ2-1
cdr3_nt: TGTGCCAGCAGCCAAGCTGCGCGTCGCACCATATATTTT; cdr3_aa: CASSQAARRTIYF; clone_size: -; d_call: -; v_call: TRBV14; j_call: TRBJ1-3
cdr3_nt: TGTGCCAGTAGCTTACACGTCGGGGATGAAAAACTGTTTTTT; cdr3_aa: CASSLHVGDEKLFF; clone_size: -; d_call: -; v_call: TRBV7-8; j_call: TRBJ1-4
cdr3_nt: TGTGCCATCAGTGGGGTGGGTTCGGCTGGCTACACCTTC; cdr3_aa: CAISGVGSAGYTF; clone_size: -; d_call: -; v_call: TRBV10-3; j_call: TRBJ1-2
cdr3_nt: TGTGCCAGCAGTCCTTTTACCGGGACAGCAAACTATGGCTACACCTTC; cdr3_aa: CASSPFTGTANYGYTF; clone_size: few; d_call: TRBD1; v_call: TRBV28; j_call: TRBJ1-2
cdr3_nt: TGTGCCAGCAGTTTGGGAGCTAGCCGTTACAATGAGCAGTTCTTC; cdr3_aa: CASSLGASRYNEQFF; clone_size: many; d_call: -; v_call: TRBV27; j_call: TRBJ2-1
cdr3_nt: TGTGCCAGCTGCGGACAGGGTGAGATTCAGCCCCAGCATTTT; cdr3_aa: CASCGQGEIQPQHF; clone_size: once; d_call: TRBD1; v_call: TRBV6-6; j_call: TRBJ1-5
cdr3_nt: TGCAGCGTCGCTGGCCAGGGGGCGCATCACTATGGCTACACCTTC; cdr3_aa: CSVAGQGAHHYGYTF; clone_size: -; d_call: TRBD1; v_call: TRBV29-1; j_call: TRBJ1-2
cdr3_nt: TGTGCCAGCAGCTTAGGGCTTGTGGCACGGGGCGAACAAGAGACCCAGTACTTC; cdr3_aa: CASSLGLVARGEQETQYF; clone_size: many; d_call: -; v_call: TRBV11-2; j_call: TRBJ2-5
cdr3_nt: TGCGCCAGCAGCCAAGTCGAAGGGAGGAGAGCTTTCTTT; cdr3_aa: CASSQVEGRRAFF; clone_size: -; d_call: -; v_call: TRBV4-3; j_call: TRBJ1-1
cdr3_nt: TGTGCCAGCAGCCAAGAGTATATAGCGGGGGCCCTCCAAGAGACCCAGTTCTTC; cdr3_aa: CASSQEYIAGALQETQFF; clone_size: -; d_call: TRBD2; v_call: TRBV3-1; j_call: TRBJ2-1
cdr3_nt: TGCGCCAGCGGCCTAGCGGCGACAGGTACGCAGTATTTT; cdr3_aa: CASGLAATGTQYF; clone_size: few; d_call: -; v_call: TRBV4-1; j_call: TRBJ2-3
cdr3_nt: TGCGCCAGCAGCCAAGAAGAGTCGCGGGTAAAGATACAGTACTTC; cdr3_aa: CASSQEESRVKIQYF; clone_size: -; d_call: -; v_call: TRBV4-3; j_call: TRBJ2-4
cdr3_nt: TGCAGTGCTGCGACGAGCGGGGATACGCAGTATTTT; cdr3_aa: CSAATSGDTQYF; clone_size: many; d_call: -; v_call: TRBV20-1; j_call: TRBJ2-3
cdr3_nt: TGTGCCAGCAGTATGGGGATCGATGGGCAGTTCTTC; cdr3_aa: CASSMGIDGQFF; clone_size: once; d_call: -; v_call: TRBV2; j_call: TRBJ2-1
cdr3_nt: TGCAGTGCTAGAGATAAGGGGCAGTATTCTTATGGCTACACCTTC; cdr3_aa: CSARDKGQYSYGYTF; clone_size: -; d_call: -; v_call: TRBV20-1; j_call: TRBJ1-2
cdr3_nt: TGTGCCAGCAGCAAAATTTCTTGGTCCTACGAGCAGTACTTC; cdr3_aa: CASSKISWSYEQYF; clone_size: few; d_call: -; v_call: TRBV21-1; j_call: TRBJ2-7
cdr3_nt: TGTGCCAGCAGTTACTCGACCGGGGAGGTGAACACTGAAGCTTTCTTT; cdr3_aa: CASSYSTGEVNTEAFF; clone_size: -; d_call: -; v_call: TRBV6-2/TRBV6-3; j_call: TRBJ1-1
cdr3_nt: TGTGCCGGCAGCCCCAACAGGGCTGAACTCTCCTACGAGCAGTACTTC; cdr3_aa: CAGSPNRAELSYEQYF; clone_size: -; d_call: -; v_call: TRBV25-1; j_call: TRBJ2-7
cdr3_nt: TGTGCCAGCAGCTTGTGGGACAGTCGGGAGCAGTACTTC; cdr3_aa: CASSLWDSREQYF; clone_size: -; d_call: -; v_call: TRBV7-2; j_call: TRBJ2-4
cdr3_nt: TGCGCCAGCAGCCAAGACGGAGAGCAGTTCTTC; cdr3_aa: CASSQDGEQFF; clone_size: -; d_call: -; v_call: TRBV4-3; j_call: TRBJ2-1